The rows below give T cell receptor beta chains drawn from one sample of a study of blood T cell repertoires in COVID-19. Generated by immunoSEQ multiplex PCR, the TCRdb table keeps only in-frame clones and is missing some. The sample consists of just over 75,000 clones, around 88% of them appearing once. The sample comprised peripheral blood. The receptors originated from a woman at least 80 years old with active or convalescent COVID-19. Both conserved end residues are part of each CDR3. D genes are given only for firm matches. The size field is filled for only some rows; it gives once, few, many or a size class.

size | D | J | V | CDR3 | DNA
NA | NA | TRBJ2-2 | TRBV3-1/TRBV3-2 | CAACERSGGELFF | TGTGCCGCCTGCGAGCGATCTGGCGGGGAGCTGTTTTTT
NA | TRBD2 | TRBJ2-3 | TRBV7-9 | CASSFVSGGRVDTQYF | TGTGCCAGCAGCTTCGTTAGCGGGGGGCGGGTCGATACGCAGTATTTT
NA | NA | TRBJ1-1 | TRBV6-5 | CASSYHSGWNTEAFF | TGTGCCAGCAGTTATCACTCCGGGTGGAACACTGAAGCTTTCTTT
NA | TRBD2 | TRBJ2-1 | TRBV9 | CASSPGLAGIYNEQFF | TGTGCCAGCAGCCCCGGACTAGCGGGAATATACAATGAGCAGTTCTTC
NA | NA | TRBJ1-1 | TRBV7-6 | CASSPIGKRTLNTEAFF | TGTGCCAGCAGCCCTATCGGGAAGAGGACGCTGAACACTGAAGCTTTCTTT
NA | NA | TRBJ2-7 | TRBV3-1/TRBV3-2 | CASSQSGGTYEQYF | TGTGCCAGCAGCCAATCCGGGGGTACCTACGAGCAGTACTTC
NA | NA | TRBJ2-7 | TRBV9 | CASSVDGSSSYEQYF | TGTGCCAGCAGCGTAGATGGCAGTTCCTCCTACGAGCAGTACTTC
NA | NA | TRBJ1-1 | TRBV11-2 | CASSLQENTEAFF | TGTGCCAGCAGCTTACAGGAGAACACTGAAGCTTTCTTT
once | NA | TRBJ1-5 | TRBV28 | CASSGFSQALKPQHF | TGTGCCAGCAGTGGGTTCTCACAGGCCCTCAAGCCCCAGCATTTT
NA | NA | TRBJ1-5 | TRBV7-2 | CASSLDGGGQPQHF | TGTGCCAGCAGCTTAGACGGGGGGGGTCAGCCCCAGCATTTT
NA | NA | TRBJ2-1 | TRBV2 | CASSGPGYNEQFF | TGTGCCAGCAGTGGACCAGGGTACAATGAGCAGTTCTTC
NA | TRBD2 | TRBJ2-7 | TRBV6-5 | CASSASGGSYEQYF | TGTGCCAGCTCGGCTAGCGGGGGGTCCTACGAGCAGTACTTC
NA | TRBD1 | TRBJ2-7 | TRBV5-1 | CASSHSTGQGAGEQYF | TGCGCCAGCAGCCATTCCACCGGACAGGGGGCTGGGGAGCAGTACTTC
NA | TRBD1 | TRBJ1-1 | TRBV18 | CASSRSTGPNTEAFF | TGTGCCAGCTCACGTTCGACAGGGCCGAACACTGAAGCTTTCTTT
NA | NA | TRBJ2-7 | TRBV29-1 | CSPPCCGGRQYF | TGCAGCCCGCCCTGCTGTGGGGGGAGGCAGTACTTC
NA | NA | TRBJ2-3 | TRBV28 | CASTRRTASTDTQYF | TGTGCCAGCACCCGCAGGACTGCTAGCACAGATACGCAGTATTTT
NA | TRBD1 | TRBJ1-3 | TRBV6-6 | CASRGQGLYTIYF | TGTGCCAGCCGCGGACAGGGGCTCTACACCATATATTTT
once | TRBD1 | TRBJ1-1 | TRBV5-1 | CASSLRTGGANTEAFF | TGCGCCAGCAGCTTGAGGACAGGGGGGGCGAACACTGAAGCTTTCTTT
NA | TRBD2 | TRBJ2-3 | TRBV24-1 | CATSDPTSGGVDTQYF | TGTGCCACCAGTGACCCGACTAGCGGGGGAGTAGATACGCAGTATTTT
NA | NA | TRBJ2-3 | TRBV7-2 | CASRSWGHRTDTQYF | TGTGCCAGCAGGAGCTGGGGGCACCGCACAGATACGCAGTATTTT
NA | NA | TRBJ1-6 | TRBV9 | CASSVGPGSNSPLHF | TGTGCCAGCAGCGTAGGTCCGGGTAGTAATTCACCCCTCCACTTT
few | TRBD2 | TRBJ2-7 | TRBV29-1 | CSPEGQRDHPYEQYF | TGCAGCCCCGAAGGGCAGCGGGACCACCCCTACGAGCAGTACTTC
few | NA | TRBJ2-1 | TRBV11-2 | CASSLDRDSPTDEQFF | TGTGCCAGCAGCTTAGACCGCGACAGCCCTACGGATGAGCAGTTCTTC
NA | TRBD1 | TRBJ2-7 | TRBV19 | CASSIGGTGLYEQYF | TGTGCCAGTAGTATAGGGGGGACAGGGCTCTACGAGCAGTACTTC
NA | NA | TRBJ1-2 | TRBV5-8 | CASSRSLRYGYTF | TGTGCCAGCAGTCGGAGTTTGCGCTATGGCTACACCTTC
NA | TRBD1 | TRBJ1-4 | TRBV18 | CASSPWTGAANEKLFF | TGTGCCAGCTCACCCTGGACAGGGGCCGCTAATGAAAAACTGTTTTTT
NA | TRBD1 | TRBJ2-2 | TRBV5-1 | CASGDGQGRRELFF | TGCGCCAGCGGCGACGGACAGGGGAGGAGGGAGCTGTTTTTT
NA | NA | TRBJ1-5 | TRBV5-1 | CASSLKGGNQPQHF | TGCGCCAGCAGCTTGAAAGGGGGCAATCAGCCCCAGCATTTT
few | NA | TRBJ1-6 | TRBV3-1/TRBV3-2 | CASSQDRTALTGSPLHF | TGTGCCAGCAGCCAAGATCGGACAGCCCTAACGGGCTCACCCCTCCACTTT
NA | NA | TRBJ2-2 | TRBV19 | CASSITHSPGELFF | TGTGCCAGTAGTATCACGCACTCTCCCGGGGAGCTGTTTTTT
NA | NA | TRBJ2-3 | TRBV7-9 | CASSLEGSTDTQYF | TGTGCCAGCAGCCTGGAGGGGAGCACAGATACGCAGTATTTT
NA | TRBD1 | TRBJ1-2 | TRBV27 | CASSTTGGRRVYGYTF | TGTGCCAGCAGTACGACAGGGGGCAGGCGGGTCTATGGCTACACCTTC
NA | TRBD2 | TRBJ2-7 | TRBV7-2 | CASSRSSGGAGEQYF | TGTGCCAGCAGCAGGTCTAGCGGGGGGGCCGGAGAGCAGTACTTC
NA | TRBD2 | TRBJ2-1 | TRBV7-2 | CASRVGSREGREQFF | TGTGCCAGCAGGGTAGGATCCCGGGAGGGCCGTGAGCAGTTCTTC
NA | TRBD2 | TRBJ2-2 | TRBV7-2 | CASSQLSGRNSGELFF | TGTGCCAGCAGCCAACTTAGCGGGAGGAATAGCGGGGAGCTGTTTTTT
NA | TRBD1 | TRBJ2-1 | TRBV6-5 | CASRGGQVPNEQFF | TGTGCCAGCAGAGGGGGACAGGTGCCTAATGAGCAGTTCTTC
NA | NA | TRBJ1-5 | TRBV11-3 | CASSLGGYYSNQPQHF | TGTGCCAGCAGCCTCGGAGGTTATTATAGCAATCAGCCCCAGCATTTT
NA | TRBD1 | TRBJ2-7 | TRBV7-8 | CASSPRDSSYEQYF | TGTGCCAGCAGCCCCCGGGACAGTTCCTACGAGCAGTACTTC
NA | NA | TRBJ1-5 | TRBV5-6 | CASSSRGLEPQHF | TGTGCCAGCAGCTCCAGGGGCCTGGAGCCCCAGCATTTT
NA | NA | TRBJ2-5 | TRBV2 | CASIPRGGFQETQYF | TGTGCCAGCATTCCTAGGGGCGGATTCCAAGAGACCCAGTACTTC
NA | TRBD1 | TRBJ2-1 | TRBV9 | CASSTRRAGQGGDEQFF | TGTGCCAGCAGCACCCGTAGAGCGGGACAGGGGGGGGATGAGCAGTTCTTC
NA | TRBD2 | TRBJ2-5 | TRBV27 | CASSSGTSGRWSETQYF | TGTGCCAGCAGTTCCGGGACTAGCGGGAGATGGTCAGAGACCCAGTACTTC
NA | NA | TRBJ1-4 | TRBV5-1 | CASSFGQLGSEKLFF | TGCGCCAGCAGCTTTGGACAGCTAGGGAGTGAAAAACTGTTTTTT
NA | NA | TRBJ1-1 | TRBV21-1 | CASRQGALITEAFF | TGTGCCAGCAGACAGGGGGCGCTGATCACTGAAGCTTTCTTT
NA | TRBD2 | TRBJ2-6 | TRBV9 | CASSSGSGGPPGANVLTF | TGTGCCAGCAGCTCTGGATCGGGAGGGCCTCCTGGGGCCAACGTCCTGACTTTC
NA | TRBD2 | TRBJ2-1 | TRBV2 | CASHGPGLASNEQFF | TGTGCCAGCCACGGACCGGGACTAGCGTCCAATGAGCAGTTCTTC
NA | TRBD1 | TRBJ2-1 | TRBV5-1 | CASSGRTGPFNEQFF | TGCGCCAGCAGCGGAAGGACAGGTCCTTTCAATGAGCAGTTCTTC
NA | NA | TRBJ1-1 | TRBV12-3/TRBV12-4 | CASSLRQTAEAFF | TGTGCCAGCAGTTTAAGACAGACGGCTGAAGCTTTCTTT